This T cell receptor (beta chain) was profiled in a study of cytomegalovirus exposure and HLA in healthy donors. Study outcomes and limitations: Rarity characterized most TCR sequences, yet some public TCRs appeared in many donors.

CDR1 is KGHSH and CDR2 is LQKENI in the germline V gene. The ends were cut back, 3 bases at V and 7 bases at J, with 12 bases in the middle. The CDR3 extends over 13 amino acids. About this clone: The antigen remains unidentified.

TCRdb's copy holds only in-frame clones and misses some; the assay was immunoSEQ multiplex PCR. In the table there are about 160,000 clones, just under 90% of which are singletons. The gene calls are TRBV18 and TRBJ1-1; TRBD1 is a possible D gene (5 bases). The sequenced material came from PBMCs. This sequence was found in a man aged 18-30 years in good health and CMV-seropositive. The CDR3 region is CASSPWGGNEAFF. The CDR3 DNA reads TGTGCCAGCTCACCCTGGGGGGGGAATGAAGCTTTCTTT. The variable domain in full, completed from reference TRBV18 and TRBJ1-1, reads NAGVMQNPRHLVRRRGQEARLRCSPMKGHSHVYWYRQLPEEGLKFMVYLQKENIIDESGMPKERFSAEFPKEGPSILRIQQVVRGDSAAYFCASSPWGGNEAFFGQGTRLTVV.